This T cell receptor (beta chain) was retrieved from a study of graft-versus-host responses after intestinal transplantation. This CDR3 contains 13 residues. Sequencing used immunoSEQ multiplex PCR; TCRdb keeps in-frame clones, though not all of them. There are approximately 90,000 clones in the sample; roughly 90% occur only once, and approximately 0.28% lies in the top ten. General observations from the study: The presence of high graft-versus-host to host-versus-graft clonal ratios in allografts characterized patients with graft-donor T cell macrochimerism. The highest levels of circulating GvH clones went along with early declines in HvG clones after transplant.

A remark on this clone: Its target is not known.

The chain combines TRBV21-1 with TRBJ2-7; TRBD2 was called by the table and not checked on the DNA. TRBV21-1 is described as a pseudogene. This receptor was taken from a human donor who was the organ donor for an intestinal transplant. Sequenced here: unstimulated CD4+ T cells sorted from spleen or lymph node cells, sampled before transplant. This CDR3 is CASIEESSYEQYF. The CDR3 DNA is TGTGCCAGCATAGAGGAGAGCTCCTACGAGCAGTACTTC.